This T cell receptor beta chain was observed in a study of T cell clones after liver transplantation. Study background: A pre-transplant mixed lymphocyte reaction with TCRbeta sequencing defined graft-donor-reactive clones followed in post-transplant blood.

Concerning this clone itself: The antigen remains unidentified.

Findings and limits, study-wide: Compared with third party-reactive sequences, donor-reactive ones declined more, independent of withdrawal success.

The protocol was immunoSEQ multiplex PCR, while the TCRdb copy is restricted to in-frame clones and leaves out a portion. The repertoire consists of around 97,000 clones, with around 80% occurring once and the leading ten covering roughly 3.1%. The germline CDR1 and CDR2 sequences are SGHTA and FQGTGA. The CDR3 is made up of 14 amino acids. J gave up 6 bases and V 2 bases, and 5 bases lay outside the gene matches. This TCR was sampled from a human patient who received a liver transplant. Some of these T cells may belong to the graft donor. The material sequenced was CD4+ T cells from blood, taken around 50 months after liver transplant. The rearrangement links TRBV7-3 to TRBJ1-1; 8 bases align to TRBD1. The CDR3 DNA is TGTGCCAGCAGCTTAGATTACAGGGGGGCTGAAGCTTTCTTT. Amino acids: CASSLDYRGAEAFF.